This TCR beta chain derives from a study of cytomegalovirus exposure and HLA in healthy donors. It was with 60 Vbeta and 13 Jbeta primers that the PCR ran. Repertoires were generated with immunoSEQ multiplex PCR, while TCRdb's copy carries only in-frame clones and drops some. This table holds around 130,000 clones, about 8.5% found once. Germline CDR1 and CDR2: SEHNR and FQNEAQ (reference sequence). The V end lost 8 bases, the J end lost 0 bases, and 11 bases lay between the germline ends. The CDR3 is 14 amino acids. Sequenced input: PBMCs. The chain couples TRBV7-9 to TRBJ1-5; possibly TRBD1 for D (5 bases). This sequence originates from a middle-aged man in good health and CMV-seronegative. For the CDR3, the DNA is TGTGCCAGCGGCGGGGGGGGTAGCAATCAGCCCCAGCATTTT. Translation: CASGGGGSNQPQHF.